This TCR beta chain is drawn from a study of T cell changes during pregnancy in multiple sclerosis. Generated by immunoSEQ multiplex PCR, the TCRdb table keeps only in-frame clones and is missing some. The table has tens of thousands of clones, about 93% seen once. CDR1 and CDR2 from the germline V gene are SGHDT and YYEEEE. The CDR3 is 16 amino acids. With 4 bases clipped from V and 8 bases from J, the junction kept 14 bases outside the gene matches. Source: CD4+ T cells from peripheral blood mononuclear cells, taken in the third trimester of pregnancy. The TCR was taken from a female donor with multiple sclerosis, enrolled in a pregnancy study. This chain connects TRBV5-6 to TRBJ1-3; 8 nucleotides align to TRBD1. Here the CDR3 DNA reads TGTGCCAGCAGCGTGTTGATTGGACAGGGATCAGACACCATATATTTT. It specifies CASSVLIGQGSDTIYF.